Shown below are 20 T cell receptor beta chains from a single sample sequenced in a study of identical twins. TCRdb called the 5' RACE reads again in MiXCR, with one record for every CDR3 protein. This table holds 690,000 or so distinct CDR3 sequences, approximately 9% found once. This sample was also put to use in a study of yellow fever vaccine responses in identical twins.

The sequencing input was PBMCs. These receptors all come from a woman between 18 and 29 years old in good health.

This clonotype came up a few times. The CDR3 DNA is TGTGCCAGCAGTTACAGACACCCCCGCACAGATACGCAGTATTTT. Protein product: CASSYRHPRTDTQYF. The chain recombines TRBV6-5 with TRBJ2-3; D gene unclear. Germline V gives CDR1 MNHEY, CDR2 SVGAGI. This CDR3 comprises 15 residues. Trimming stripped 2 bases from V and 1 base from J, with 10 bases between.

The chain links TRBV29-1 to TRBJ2-1; perhaps TRBD2 as D (6 bases). CDR1 and CDR2 from the germline V gene are SQVTM and ANQGSEA. Trimming shortened V by 1 base and J by 5 bases, and 12 bases separated the two germline ends. The CDR3 sequence is 14 residues long. DNA for the CDR3: TGCAGCGTTGAAGCCCTAGCGCTTCACAATGAGCAGTTCTTC. It encodes CSVEALALHNEQFF.

This clonotype was counted ten times or more. V and J are TRBV20-1 and TRBJ2-3; 12 positions agree with TRBD2. The trim removed 3 bases at V and 4 bases at J, leaving 5 bases unmatched. The CDR3 has 15 amino acids. Per germline, CDR1 DFQATT and CDR2 SNEGSKA (reference sequence). Here the CDR3 DNA reads TGCAGTGCTAGCTCTAGCGGGGGGGCCTCAGATACGCAGTATTTT. This encodes CSASSSGGASDTQYF.

This clonotype occurred a few times. The chain carries TRBV28 and TRBJ2-7; possible D gene TRBD1, 5 bases. In germline, CDR1 is MDHEN, CDR2 SYDVKM. Trimming left V 5 bases short and J 2 bases short, with 13 bases between. The CDR3 consists of 14 residues. The CDR3 here is CASSQAGFPYEQYF. The CDR3 DNA reads as TGTGCCAGCAGTCAGGCAGGGTTTCCCTACGAGCAGTACTTC.

The chain links TRBV5-1 to TRBJ2-3; 8 bases align to TRBD2. CDR1 is SGHRS and CDR2 is YFSETQ in the germline V gene. This CDR3 comprises 18 residues. V lost 4 bases and J lost 6; bases outside the gene matches: 19. The CDR3 protein is CASSPGGRGGRIADTQYF. In DNA form, the CDR3 reads TGCGCCAGCAGCCCCGGTGGACGGGGGGGCCGGATAGCGGATACGCAGTATTTT.

This clonotype was observed a few times. The chain has TRBV19 and TRBJ2-2; D may be TRBD1 (6 bases). V lost 3 bases and J 4 bases, leaving 9 bases between the germline ends. CDR3 length equals 14 residues. Germline CDR1 reads LNHDA; CDR2 reads SQIVND (reference sequence). In DNA, the CDR3 is TGTGCCAGTAGTATGGACAGAATCACCGGGGAGCTGTTTTTT. Protein product: CASSMDRITGELFF.

This clonotype has at least ten counts. V is TRBV15 and J is TRBJ1-5; a possible D gene is TRBD1 (6 bases). V lost 0 bases and J 6 bases, leaving 12 bases between the germline ends. CDR3 size: 15 residues. CDR1 is LNHNV, CDR2 YYDKDF, per germline (reference sequence). The CDR3, as DNA: TGTGCCACCAGCAGAGATTACAGGGAGGGTCAGCCCCAGCATTTT. As protein: CATSRDYREGQPQHF. The whole variable domain, remainder taken from reference TRBV15 and TRBJ1-5, is DAMVIQNPRYQVTQFGKPVTLSCSQTLNHNVMYWYQQKSSQAPKLLFHYYDKDFNNEADTPDNFQSRRPNTSFCFLDIRSPGLGDTAMYLCATSRDYREGQPQHFGDGTRLSIL.

For the CDR3, the DNA is TGTGCCATCAGCCCGGGACAGGGGGTTATTGAAGAGACCCAGTACTTC. Protein sequence: CAISPGQGVIEETQYF. The chain is built from TRBV10-3 and TRBJ2-5, with TRBD1 matching over 11 bases. CDR1 and CDR2 (germline): ENHRY, SYGVKD. Trimming removed 6 bases from V and 3 bases from J; junction bases left unmatched: 9. The CDR3 covers 16 residues.

The table lists this clonotype with many counts. The chain combines TRBV12-3 or TRBV12-4 with TRBJ2-7, with D unclear. The CDR3 extends over 12 amino acids. Trimming shortened V by 2 bases and J by 5 bases, and 7 bases separated the two germline ends. The CDR3 loop reads CASSLLVHEQYF. In DNA, the CDR3 is TGTGCCAGCAGTTTACTAGTCCACGAGCAGTACTTC.

The V call is TRBV18, the J call TRBJ2-7; 9 nucleotides line up with TRBD1. Per germline, CDR1 KGHSH and CDR2 LQKENI. The CDR3 length is 15 residues. With 6 bases clipped from V and 3 bases from J, the junction kept 9 bases outside the gene matches. CDR3 coding DNA: TGTGCCAGCTCCCCAACGGGACAGGGCAACTACGAGCAGTACTTC. Translating gives CASSPTGQGNYEQYF.

The chain carries TRBV6-1 and TRBJ2-3; either TRBD1 or TRBD2 may fit D (7 bases each). Trimming left V 3 bases short and J 7 bases short, with 17 bases between. The germline V gene has CDR1 MNHNS and CDR2 SASEGT. The CDR3 consists of 15 residues. This chain's CDR3 is CASSDQGGFGNTQYF. CDR3 bases: TGTGCCAGCAGTGACCAGGGGGGGTTCGGGAATACGCAGTATTTT.

This clonotype was found a few times. V and J are TRBV6-1 and TRBJ2-3; D unclear. V lost 3 bases, J lost 3 bases, and 10 bases lay in between. The CDR3 has 14 amino acids. CDR1 is MNHNS, CDR2 SASEGT, per germline. This CDR3 is CASSDPPGTDTQYF. The DNA for the CDR3 is TGTGCCAGCAGTGACCCACCGGGTACAGATACGCAGTATTTT.

V and J are TRBV7-9 and TRBJ2-4, with 7 positions matching TRBD1. Trimming took 2 bases from V and 8 from J; bases not matched to a gene: 6. The CDR3 is 14 amino acids. Germline V gene data show CDR1 as SEHNR and CDR2 as FQNEAQ (reference sequence). CDR3 residues: CASSLPTGFDIQYF. The CDR3 region has the DNA TGTGCCAGCAGCTTACCGACAGGGTTTGACATTCAGTACTTC.

This clonotype was detected many times. The chain recombines TRBV4-3 with TRBJ2-5; the D gene could be TRBD1 or TRBD2 (5 bases each). V was shortened by 2 bases and J by 1 base, with 11 bases between the two germline ends. Germline assignment: CDR1 LGHNA and CDR2 YSLEER. This CDR3 comprises 15 residues. For the CDR3, the DNA is TGCGCCAGCAGCCAACTACCAGGGACCCAAGAGACCCAGTACTTC. Its protein is CASSQLPGTQETQYF.

This clonotype was counted at least ten times. This sequence joins TRBV2 and TRBJ2-3; 9 bases are a match to TRBD1. The CDR3 contains 14 residues. V dropped 1 base and J dropped 4; count of bases not matched to a gene: 0. Germline values: CDR1 SNHLY, CDR2 FYNNEI. As DNA, the CDR3 is TGTGCCAGCAGTGAAGACAGGGGGCCAGATACGCAGTATTTT. This codes for CASSEDRGPDTQYF.

The chain combines TRBV3-1 with TRBJ2-7, with 7 bases identical to TRBD1. This CDR3 has 15 residues. After removal of 3 bases from V and 12 bases from J, the junction contained 17 bases not matched to a gene. From germline, CDR1 is LGHDT and CDR2 YNNKEL (reference sequence). CDR3 region: CASSQGLQWDSVLYF. In DNA, the CDR3 is TGTGCCAGCAGCCAGGGCCTCCAGTGGGACAGTGTCTTGTACTTC.

Here the CDR3 DNA reads TGTGCCAGTAGTATAAAGGACATCCTCTCTGGGGCCAACGTCCTGACTTTC. It encodes CASSIKDILSGANVLTF. The rearrangement uses TRBV19 and TRBJ2-6; D possibly corresponds to TRBD1 (5 bases). Germline CDR1 is LNHDA and CDR2 is SQIVND (reference sequence). Trimming pared 2 bases from V and 0 bases from J, leaving 11 bases between. The length of the CDR3 is 17 residues.

This sequence joins TRBV7-3 and TRBJ2-1; possibly TRBD2 for D (7 bases). The CDR3 covers 15 residues. Germline CDR1 reads SGHTA; CDR2 reads FQGTGA. The V and J ends lost 5 bases and 1 base respectively, with 12 bases between them. The CDR3 DNA follows: TGTGCCAGCAGCGGCGGGGGCCTATCCTACAATGAGCAGTTCTTC. Its translation: CASSGGGLSYNEQFF.

This clonotype was counted between two and nine times. The V and J genes are TRBV7-2 and TRBJ2-5; 7 bases fit TRBD2. In germline, CDR1 is SGHTA, CDR2 FQGNSA. V lost 1 base and J lost 1; bases outside the gene matches: 6. The CDR3 has 16 amino acids. CDR3 sequence (DNA): TGTGCCAGCAGCTTAGTGTTTGCTAGCGGCCAAGAGACCCAGTACTTC. It translates to CASSLVFASGQETQYF. Using reference TRBV7-2 and TRBJ2-5 for the parts outside the CDR3, the full variable domain is GAGVSQSPSNKVTEKGKDVELRCDPISGHTALYWYRQSLGQGLEFLIYFQGNSAPDKSGLPSDRFSAERTGGSVSTLTIQRTQQEDSAVYLCASSLVFASGQETQYFGPGTRLLVL.

The chain is built from TRBV15 and TRBJ2-7; 10 nucleotides align to TRBD1. Losses at the gene ends were 3 bases for V and 6 bases for J; bases not matched to a gene: 8. This CDR3 contains 15 residues. CDR1 is LNHNV and CDR2 is YYDKDF in the germline V gene (reference sequence). CDR3 sequence reads: CATSRRSRDRGEQYF. The CDR3 DNA follows: TGTGCCACCAGCAGGAGAAGCCGGGACAGGGGCGAGCAGTACTTC. The variable domain in full, with the rest retrieved from reference TRBV15 and TRBJ2-7, is DAMVIQNPRYQVTQFGKPVTLSCSQTLNHNVMYWYQQKSSQAPKLLFHYYDKDFNNEADTPDNFQSRRPNTSFCFLDIRSPGLGDTAMYLCATSRRSRDRGEQYFGPGTRLTVT.